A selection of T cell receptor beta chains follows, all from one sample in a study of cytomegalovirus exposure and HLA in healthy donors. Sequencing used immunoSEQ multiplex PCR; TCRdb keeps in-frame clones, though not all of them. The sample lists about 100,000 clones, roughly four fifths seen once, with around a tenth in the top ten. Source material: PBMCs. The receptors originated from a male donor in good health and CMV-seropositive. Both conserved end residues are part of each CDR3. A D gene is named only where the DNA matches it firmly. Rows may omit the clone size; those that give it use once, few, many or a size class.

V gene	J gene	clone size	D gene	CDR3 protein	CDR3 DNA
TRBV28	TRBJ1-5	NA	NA	CASSFGGWADQPQHF	TGTGCCAGCAGCTTCGGAGGGTGGGCTGATCAGCCCCAGCATTTT
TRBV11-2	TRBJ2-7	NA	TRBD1	CASSLAGGGWEQYF	TGTGCCAGCAGCTTAGCAGGGGGCGGATGGGAGCAGTACTTC
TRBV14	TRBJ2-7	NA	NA	CASSPTDYATFFEQYF	TGTGCCAGCAGCCCGACGGACTATGCAACTTTTTTCGAGCAGTACTTC
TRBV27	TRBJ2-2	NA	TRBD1	CASSSLSGRGLFTANTGELFF	TGTGCCAGCAGTTCACTCTCGGGCAGGGGGCTCTTTACCGCGAACACCGGGGAGCTGTTTTTT
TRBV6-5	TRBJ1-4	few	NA	CASSPSPLPGEKLFF	TGTGCCAGCAGCCCCTCGCCCCTCCCAGGCGAAAAACTGTTTTTT
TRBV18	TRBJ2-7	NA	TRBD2	CASSPPGLAGGLSYEQYF	TGTGCCAGCTCACCACCGGGACTAGCGGGAGGCCTCTCCTACGAGCAGTACTTC
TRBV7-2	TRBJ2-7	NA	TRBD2	CASSLAPGLPYYEQYF	TGTGCCAGCAGCTTAGCTCCGGGACTACCCTACTACGAGCAGTACTTC
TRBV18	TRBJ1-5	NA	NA	CASSPGENQPQHF	TGTGCCAGCTCACCAGGGGAGAATCAGCCCCAGCATTTT
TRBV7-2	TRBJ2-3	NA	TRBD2	CASSLDLAVADTQYF	TGTGCCAGCAGCTTAGACCTAGCGGTTGCAGATACGCAGTATTTT
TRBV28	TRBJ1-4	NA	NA	CASSATNEKLFF	TGTGCCAGCAGCGCAACTAATGAAAAACTGTTTTTT
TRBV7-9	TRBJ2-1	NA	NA	CASSLADPVDGGSFF	TGTGCCAGCAGCTTAGCGGACCCCGTTGACGGGGGATCGTTCTTC
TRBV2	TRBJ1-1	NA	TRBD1	CASSEPTGFGEAFF	TGTGCCAGCAGTGAACCGACAGGGTTTGGGGAAGCTTTCTTT